A single sample is the source of the 21 T cell receptor beta chains below, sequenced in a study of T cell repertoires in cytomegalovirus infection. MiXCR was run by TCRdb on the reads, yielding one entry per CDR3 protein. The sample has about 920,000 distinct CDR3 sequences, around 30% seen once; the top ten hold around 15%. These TCRs are of unknown antigen specificity. The sample here was cultured CD8+ T cells from PBMCs, taken from culture after CMV antigen stimulation. The receptors derive from a human donor in good health (CMV status not recorded). Some clones in this sample may be carry-over from other donors' samples.

This clonotype has just a few counts. This rearrangement joins TRBV6-2 or TRBV6-3 to TRBJ1-2; D gene uncertain. The CDR3 extends over 13 amino acids. Germline values: CDR1 MNHEY, CDR2 SVGEGT. V was cut by 0 bases and J by 4 bases, with 6 bases left in between. The CDR3: CASSYSFSYGYTF. CDR3 DNA sequence: TGTGCCAGCAGTTACTCATTCAGCTATGGCTACACCTTC.

This clonotype was recorded a few times. V gene TRBV12-3 or TRBV12-4 combines with J gene TRBJ2-3; no definite D call. The V end lost 7 bases, the J end lost 1 base, and 9 bases lay between the germline ends. This CDR3 comprises 13 residues. CDR3 bases: TGTGCCAGCAAAGGGCAGGGCACAGATACGCAGTATTTT. Its protein is CASKGQGTDTQYF.

Comments on this clonotype: This may come from a read error, since a much larger clone is one base off. V gene TRBV7-2 combines with J gene TRBJ1-2; D is undetermined. Germline CDR1 SGHTA, CDR2 FQGNSA. CDR3 length: 13 amino acids. The DNA of the CDR3 is TGTGTCAGCTTCCGGGAAGCTAACTATGGCTACACCTTC. It encodes CVSFREANYGYTF. The complete variable domain, with remaining parts taken from reference TRBV7-2 and TRBJ1-2, reads GAGVSQSPSNKVTEKGKDVELRCDPISGHTALYWYRQSLGQGLEFLIYFQGNSAPDKSGLPSDRFSAERTGGSVSTLTIQRTQQEDSAVYLCVSFREANYGYTFGSGTRLTVV.

The chain uses TRBV5-4 and TRBJ2-7; tentatively, D is TRBD1 (6 bases). The germline V and J ends were trimmed by 3 bases and 3 bases, with 16 bases remaining between them. Germline CDR1 is SGHNT and CDR2 is YYREEE (reference sequence). The CDR3 is made up of 15 amino acids. CDR3 nucleotides: TGTGCCAGCAGCTCCAGACGGGACAACGACTACGAGCAGTACTTC. Its protein product is CASSSRRDNDYEQYF.

The chain employs TRBV2 and TRBJ2-4; D call uncertain. V was cut by 2 bases and J by 4 bases, with 9 bases left in between. The germline gives CDR1 SNHLY, CDR2 FYNNEI. CDR3 length: 14 amino acids. CDR3 sequence (DNA): TGTGCCAGCAGTGAACCAGGCACTAAAAACATTCAGTACTTC. Amino acids: CASSEPGTKNIQYF. The entire variable domain, with the rest obtained from reference TRBV2 and TRBJ2-4, is as follows: EPEVTQTPSHQVTQMGQEVILRCVPISNHLYFYWYRQILGQKVEFLVSFYNNEISEKSEIFDDQFSVERPDGSNFTLKIRSTKLEDSAMYFCASSEPGTKNIQYFGAGTRLSVL.

A few counts support this clonotype. The chain is built from TRBV27 and TRBJ1-1; 8 bases fit TRBD1. V lost 5 bases, J lost 7 bases, and 12 bases stayed unmatched. Per germline, CDR1 MNHEY and CDR2 SMNVEV (reference sequence). The CDR3 sequence is 15 residues long. CDR3 amino acids: CASSKDRGFLREAFF. The CDR3 DNA is TGTGCCAGCAGTAAAGACAGGGGTTTCCTCCGTGAAGCTTTCTTT.

The rearrangement uses TRBV7-9 and TRBJ1-1; no definite D call. The CDR3 contains 15 residues. CDR1 is SEHNR and CDR2 is FQNEAQ in the germline V gene (reference sequence). Trimming removed 3 bases at V and 5 bases at J, with 16 bases between. Here the CDR3 DNA reads TGTGCCAGCAGCTTTCCGGGCCTCGGACGAACTGAAGCTTTCTTT. Translation: CASSFPGLGRTEAFF.

This clonotype came up a few times. The V call is TRBV5-4, the J call TRBJ2-5, with D possibly matching TRBD2 (6 bases). CDR1 and CDR2 (germline): SGHNT, YYREEE (reference sequence). The V gene lost 4 bases and the J gene lost 0 bases, with 16 bases spanning the gap. The CDR3 extends over 16 amino acids. CDR3 sequence reads: CASSNPTSEYQETQYF. The CDR3, as DNA: TGTGCCAGCAGCAACCCGACTAGTGAGTACCAAGAGACCCAGTACTTC.

This clonotype was recorded many times. The rearrangement joins TRBV7-2 to TRBJ2-3; D may be TRBD2 (6 bases). Germline V gene sequence: CDR1 SGHTA, CDR2 FQGNSA. V dropped 9 bases and J dropped 5 bases, with 12 bases sitting between them. This CDR3 has 12 amino acids. CDR3 bases: TGTGCCAGTGGGACTGCTCTAGATACGCAGTATTTT. The encoded protein is CASGTALDTQYF.

V gene TRBV5-1 combines with J gene TRBJ1-1, with a weak D call TRBD1 (5 bases). Trimming stripped 3 bases from V and 0 bases from J, with 15 bases between. CDR3 length: 16 residues. CDR1 and CDR2 from the germline V gene are SGHRS and YFSETQ. The CDR3 DNA follows: TGCGCCAGCAGCTCCCACTCATGGGGGATGAACACTGAAGCTTTCTTT. This sequence encodes CASSSHSWGMNTEAFF. The variable domain in full, with the rest retrieved from reference TRBV5-1 and TRBJ1-1, is KAGVTQTPRYLIKTRGQQVTLSCSPISGHRSVSWYQQTPGQGLQFLFEYFSETQRNKGNFPGRFSGRQFSNSRSEMNVSTLELGDSALYLCASSSHSWGMNTEAFFGQGTRLTVV.

The chain couples TRBV7-6 to TRBJ2-2; D remains ambiguous. The length of the CDR3 is 12 residues. The germline V gene encodes CDR1 SGHVS and CDR2 FNYEAQ. V was clipped by 11 bases and J by 4 bases, with 11 bases between them. The CDR3: CAVGRPTGELFF. DNA of the CDR3: TGTGCCGTAGGCCGACCCACCGGGGAGCTGTTTTTT.

V and J are TRBV27 and TRBJ2-2; a weak D match, TRBD2 (6 bases). CDR3 length: 11 amino acids. Germline CDR1 MNHEY, CDR2 SMNVEV (reference sequence). Between the trimmed V and J ends, which lost 7 bases and 7 bases, there was a span of 7 bases. The CDR3 DNA sequence: TGTGCCAGCATGGGAGGCGGGGAGCTGTTTTTT. It encodes CASMGGGELFF.

This clonotype was seen more than once but under ten times. The chain links TRBV10-3 to TRBJ2-4, with 8 bases that match TRBD1. V dropped 10 bases and J dropped 7; count of bases not matched to a gene: 9. Germline V CDR1 and CDR2: ENHRY, SYGVKD. CDR3 length: 13 residues. CDR3 DNA sequence: TGTGCCACCGAGGACAGGGCTGAGAACATTCAGTACTTC. This encodes CATEDRAENIQYF.

Written as DNA, the CDR3 is TGTGCCAGCAGCTTAGCGGCACAGAGAATTTCCTACGAGCAGTACTTC. It translates to CASSLAAQRISYEQYF. The chain carries TRBV7-9 and TRBJ2-7; D gene uncertain. The CDR3 length is 16 residues. Trimming took off 0 bases at V and 1 base at J, with 13 bases between the two ends. The V gene's germline CDR1 is SEHNR and CDR2 FQNEAQ (reference sequence).

CDR3 nucleotides: TGCGCCAGCAGCTTCGGGATGGAAGCTTTCTTT. Translated, it gives CASSFGMEAFF. The V gene is TRBV5-1, the J gene TRBJ1-1; D remains unclear. V lost 2 bases to trimming and J lost 8 bases, with 7 bases between them. CDR1 SGHRS and CDR2 YFSETQ come from the germline V gene. The CDR3 has 11 residues.

This chain uses TRBV20-1 with TRBJ1-4; perhaps TRBD1 as D (5 bases). CDR3 length: 14 residues. CDR1 and CDR2 (germline): DFQATT, SNEGSKA (reference sequence). The ends were cut back, 1 base at V and 7 bases at J, with 13 bases in the middle. The CDR3 sequence: CSARAAGGTEKLFF. The CDR3 nucleotides are TGCAGTGCTAGAGCAGCCGGAGGGACTGAAAAACTGTTTTTT.

The chain is built from TRBV24-1 and TRBJ2-1, with TRBD1 matching 9 bases. CDR3 length: 16 amino acids. Unmatched junction bases numbered 10, after V lost 4 bases and J lost 7 bases. Germline V gene data show CDR1 as KGHDR and CDR2 as SFDVKD. The CDR3 is CATSDFGTGRENEQFF. The CDR3 DNA follows: TGTGCCACCAGTGACTTTGGGACAGGGAGGGAGAATGAGCAGTTCTTC.

The table lists this clonotype with a few counts. The chain combines TRBV11-3 with TRBJ2-5, with 12 bases aligning to TRBD1. The CDR3 has 15 amino acids. V trimming: 5 bases; J trimming: 4 bases; junction bases outside the gene matches: 5. The germline CDR1 and CDR2 sequences are SGHNT and YENEEA. CDR3 region: CASSPGQGAGETQYF. In DNA, the CDR3 is TGTGCCAGCAGCCCGGGACAGGGGGCGGGAGAGACCCAGTACTTC.

The chain couples TRBV4-1 to TRBJ1-5; the match to TRBD1 covers 7 bases. This CDR3 is 17 amino acids long. V dropped 2 bases and J dropped 0; count of bases not matched to a gene: 7. The germline V gene encodes CDR1 MGHRA and CDR2 YSYEKL. The CDR3 loop reads CASSQYTGAGSNQPQHF. CDR3 nucleotide sequence: TGCGCCAGCAGCCAATACACAGGGGCCGGTAGCAATCAGCCCCAGCATTTT.

CDR3 protein: CASSLGTSPYNIQYF. Here the CDR3 DNA reads TGTGCCAGCAGCTTAGGGACTTCGCCGTACAACATTCAGTACTTC. The chain joins TRBV7-9 to TRBJ2-4; D is possibly TRBD2 (5 bases). Trimming stripped 1 base from V and 7 bases from J, with 14 bases between. The CDR3 has 15 amino acids. Germline V gene sequence: CDR1 SEHNR, CDR2 FQNEAQ (reference sequence).

This clonotype was detected ten times or more. This chain connects TRBV7-8 to TRBJ1-1; D is unclear. The CDR3 contains 14 residues. The germline gives CDR1 SGHVS, CDR2 FQNEAQ. Trimming removed 5 bases from V and 1 base from J, with 11 bases in between. CDR3 bases: TGTGCCAGCAGCCACCGGGCCGAGAACACTGAAGCTTTCTTT. Protein: CASSHRAENTEAFF.